This T cell receptor (beta chain) was identified in a study of blood T cell repertoires in COVID-19. In the study overall: Sites in the United States, Italy and Spain provided acute and convalescent COVID-19 samples.

The assay was immunoSEQ multiplex PCR, and TCRdb's table has in-frame clones only and misses some. This table has some 190,000 clones, roughly 84% appearing once. Categorization into cohorts depended on clinical history that participants reported. Within 2 weeks of study entry, exposed participants had contacted a PCR-confirmed or clinician-diagnosed COVID-19 case. The source of this sequence is a woman aged 30 to 39 who had been exposed to COVID-19. Material for sequencing was PBMCs or T cells enriched from blood (not recorded which).

CDR3 DNA: TGTGCCAGCAGCTCAGGAGGCTCCTACAATGAGCAGTTCTTC. Translated, it gives CASSSGGSYNEQFF. V and J are TRBV7-9 and TRBJ2-1, with a weak D call TRBD2 (5 bases). Germline V CDR1 and CDR2: SEHNR, FQNEAQ (reference sequence). Trimming left V 4 bases short and J 0 bases short, with 7 bases between. This CDR3 contains 14 residues. The entire variable domain, with the rest obtained from reference TRBV7-9 and TRBJ2-1, is as follows: DTGVSQNPRHKITKRGQNVTFRCDPISEHNRLYWYRQTLGQGPEFLTYFQNEAQLEKSRLLSDRFSAERPKGSFSTLEIQRTEQGDSAMYLCASSSGGSYNEQFFGPGTRLTVL.